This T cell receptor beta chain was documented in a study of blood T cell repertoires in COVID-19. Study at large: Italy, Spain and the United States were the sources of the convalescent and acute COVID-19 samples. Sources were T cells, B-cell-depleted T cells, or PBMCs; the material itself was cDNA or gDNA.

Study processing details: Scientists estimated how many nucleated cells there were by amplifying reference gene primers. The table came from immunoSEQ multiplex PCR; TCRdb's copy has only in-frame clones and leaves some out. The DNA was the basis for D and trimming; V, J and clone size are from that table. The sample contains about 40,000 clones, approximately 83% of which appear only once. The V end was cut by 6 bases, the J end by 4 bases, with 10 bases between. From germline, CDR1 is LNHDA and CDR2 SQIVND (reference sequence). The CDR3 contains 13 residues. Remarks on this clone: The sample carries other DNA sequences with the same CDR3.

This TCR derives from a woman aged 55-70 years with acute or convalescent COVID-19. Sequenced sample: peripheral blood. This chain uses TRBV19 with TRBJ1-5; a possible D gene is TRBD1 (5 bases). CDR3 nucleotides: TGTGCCAGTAGCTCGGCAGGGAATCAGCCCCAGCATTTT. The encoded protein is CASSSAGNQPQHF.